The rows below give T cell receptor beta chains drawn from one sample of a study of regulatory T cells in long-lasting Graves disease. Using its own MiXCR run on the multiplex PCR reads, TCRdb lists one record per CDR3 protein. Of just over 600,000 distinct CDR3 sequences in the sample, 16% were seen once. The sample was also reused in another study, on T cells in Graves' hyperthyroidism and ophthalmopathy.

The sequencing here drew on peripheral blood mononuclear cells (PBMCs), taken at new diagnosis, from a patient treated with antithyroid drugs. These TCRs come from a woman in her 30s with Graves disease. CDR3s include the opening cysteine and the closing phenylalanine or tryptophan. A D gene is named only where the DNA matches it firmly. Some rows mark clone size as missing; the rest say once, few, many or name a class of expanded clone.

v_gene	abundance	len	j_gene	d_gene	CDR3nt	CDR3aa
TRBV28	NA	12	TRBJ1-2	NA	TGTGCCAGCTGCTGTGAGATGGGTGGCTACACCTTC	CASCCEMGGYTF
TRBV29-1	few	16	TRBJ1-1	NA	TGCAGCGTTGACTCCCGGGCTACGACAGCGAACACTGAAGCTTTCTTT	CSVDSRATTANTEAFF
TRBV7-2	many	14	TRBJ2-5	NA	TGTGCCAGCAGCTTCGGGACGGTTCAAGGGACCCAGTACTTC	CASSFGTVQGTQYF
TRBV28	many	16	TRBJ1-2	NA	TGTGCCAGCAGTCTAGGGACGCGGGGGGGGAACTATGGCTACACCTTC	CASSLGTRGGNYGYTF
TRBV6-1	many	11	TRBJ1-2	NA	TGTGCCAGCAGTACCCACTATGGCTACACCTTC	CASSTHYGYTF
TRBV18	many	13	TRBJ1-1	NA	TGTGCCAGCTCACCAAGACTGGGGACTGAAGCTTTCTTT	CASSPRLGTEAFF
TRBV28	many	15	TRBJ1-6	TRBD1	TGTGCCAGCAGTTTCGTCGGGACAGGGGTTTCACCCCTCCACTTT	CASSFVGTGVSPLHF
TRBV28	few	16	TRBJ2-1	NA	TGTGCCACCACGATACTCTCAAAGGGGAACTACAATGAGCAGTTCTTC	CATTILSKGNYNEQFF
TRBV7-8	few	16	TRBJ2-1	NA	TGTGCCAGCAGCTTACGGGCTAGCGACTCCTACAATGAGCAGTTCTTC	CASSLRASDSYNEQFF
TRBV27	many	15	TRBJ2-1	NA	TGTGCCAGCAGTCAGAGCGGGCCCGACTACAATGAGCAGTTCTTC	CASSQSGPDYNEQFF
TRBV18	NA	12	TRBJ1-2	NA	TGTGCCAGCTCACCGCAGGGGAATGGCTACACCTTC	CASSPQGNGYTF
TRBV2	NA	14	TRBJ2-7	NA	TGTGCCAGCTCACCACCGGTTAACCGTTACGAGCAGTACTTC	CASSPPVNRYEQYF
TRBV10-3	few	15	TRBJ1-2	NA	TGTACCATCAATAGAGTACCTTCCGGGGACTATGGCTACACCTTC	CTINRVPSGDYGYTF
TRBV5-4	NA	12	TRBJ1-1	NA	TGTGCCAGCAGCGCAACGGTCGGCGAAGCTTTCTTT	CASSATVGEAFF